This TCR beta chain is from a study of T-cell reconstitution after alpha-beta-depleted transplantation in children. At least ten counts were recorded for this clonotype. Using unique molecular identifiers, the investigators prepared the TCRbeta library. TCRdb reprocessed the PCR reads via MiXCR and lists one record per CDR3 protein. The sample shows 250,000 to 350,000 distinct CDR3 sequences, almost 10% of them seen only once. Germline V CDR1 and CDR2: LGHDT, YNNKEL (reference sequence). The CDR3 has 13 amino acids. With 0 bases removed from V and 7 bases from J, the gap between germline ends came to 9 bases.

Here the sequenced sample was PBMCs from the stem cell graft donor, taken from the stem cell graft. V gene TRBV3-1 combines with J gene TRBJ1-2; weak D call: TRBD1 (5 bases). The TCR sequence derives from a human donor who donated a stem cell graft to a child with SCID. In DNA form, the CDR3 reads TGTGCCAGCAGCCAAGACGGGACCTCTGGCTACACCTTC. Translated: CASSQDGTSGYTF. The full variable domain, with the rest looked up from reference TRBV3-1 and TRBJ1-2, is DTAVSQTPKYLVTQMGNDKSIKCEQNLGHDTMYWYKQDSKKFLKIMFSYNNKELIINETVPNRFSPKSPDKAHLNLHINSLELGDSAVYFCASSQDGTSGYTFGSGTRLTVV.